This T cell receptor beta chain is from a study of T cells in Graves' hyperthyroidism and ophthalmopathy (dated by TCRdb to between 2017 and 2020). A note on the overall study: Peripheral blood was sampled at the time of initial diagnosis, prior to any treatment. An independent validation cohort of 18 to 20 hyperthyroidism patients and 15 or so patients who later progressed to ophthalmopathy tested prospective prediction of ophthalmopathy. After sampling, hyperthyroidism patients received methimazole starting at 30 mg daily, and ophthalmopathy patients received high-dose intravenous methylprednisolone. To identify distinguishing TCR V-J signatures, a discovery cohort of 90 to 100 patients was used, comprising 43 with Graves' ophthalmopathy and roughly 60 with stable Graves' hyperthyroidism. Thyroid tissue and blood T-cell repertoires from roughly 6 Graves' hyperthyroidism patients were also compared in the study. For training and testing, the 100 or so patients in the discovery cohort were randomly divided in a 7:3 ratio. The paper reports TCR Vbeta CDR3 sequencing of about 140 peripheral blood samples: 43 ophthalmopathy, under 80 hyperthyroidism and around 17 progressor patients. What the research found in general, with its limitations: In validation, the model predicted progression to ophthalmopathy with around 71% sensitivity and 72% to 85% specificity, a median of around six months before onset. Most expanded thyroid clonotypes (frequency above 0.001) were also detected in blood, suggesting blood repertoires may reflect thyroid immune responses. No statistical method was used to set the sample size in advance, and investigators knew the group allocation. Ophthalmopathy was separated from stable hyperthyroidism by a 13 V-J signature model, with over 85% sensitivity and roughly 81% specificity obtained in cross-validation and 80%/75% obtained in testing.

Concerning this clonotype: It lacks a known antigen. No quality values exist for individual bases; no much larger clone is one base distant.

The TCR beta CDR3 regions were amplified from RNA transcripts. The first round of RT-PCR for the TCR CDR3 was performed with the HTBI primer set and the Qiagen OneStep RT-PCR kit. The libraries were constructed in a second round of multiplex PCR and then size-selected and purified. Sequencing of the libraries was done on an Illumina HiSeq2000 using paired-end 100 bp reads. The authors' pipeline ran thus. SOAPnuke was used to process the raw data, throwing out any read that contained adapters or uncalled bases, had a mean Phred below 15, or lacked an exact constant-primer or identifier match. COPE v1.2.5 was used to merge the high-quality paired reads, and each unique nucleotide sequence was defined as a clonotype. MiTCR v1.1 was used to align the clonotypes against IMGT TRBV, TRBD and TRBJ reference segments. Only V-J combinations with frequency above 0.0001, covering 99% to 99.2% of repertoires, were analysed. The TCS score was defined as the ratio of F50 (clonal expansion) to E x V (chaos), calculated using BLOSUM62-based TCRdist between CDR3 peptides within each V-J. Welch's t-statistics and random forest reduced 500 to 650 V-J features to 10 to 15, which were used in a naive Bayes classifier (R e1071). Starting from the raw public reads, TCRdb applied fastp trimming at Q25, assembled clones with MiXCR and retained in-frame beta chains. One record per CDR3 amino acid sequence lists the most common genes and DNA. The V and J calls follow TCRdb's processing rather than the paper's. This sample holds about 610,000 distinct CDR3 sequences; roughly a sixth were observed only once. The ten largest account for 2.5% to 4% of the sample.

Moderately to severely active disease, a Clinical Activity Score of at least 3, a NOSPECS grade of at least 4, and a duration under 3 months were present in ophthalmopathy patients. Exclusion was applied to patients with uncontrolled infections, other autoimmune diseases, pregnancy or lactation. Diagnoses were established on the basis of clinical symptoms, serum thyroxine and TRAb, thyroid ultrasound, and orbital computed tomography. Ficoll-Paque density gradient centrifugation was used to isolate PBMCs from about 10 ml of fresh peripheral blood. Total RNA was extracted using Trizol reagent, and RNA quality was assessed on an Agilent 2100 Bioanalyzer. Spanning cysteine to phenylalanine, the CDR3 consists of 14 amino acids. Of the read, only the CDR3 DNA is kept; its 42 bases are in frame from base 1. V sheds 4 bases and J sheds 9 bases, leaving 15 bases between their ends. Via the germline V gene, CDR1 is KGHDR and CDR2 SFDVKD.

Recombination joined TRBV24-1 with TRBJ2-1, with the D gene too uncertain to name. The clonotype was recovered from a middle-aged woman with Graves' ophthalmopathy. The specimen was blood. The CDR3 loop reads CATSDPSSSFEQFF. The DNA reads TGTGCCACCAGTGACCCCAGCAGTAGCTTTGAGCAGTTCTTC.